The clone carrying this T cell receptor (beta chain) was recorded once. Its antigen is unidentified. These data originate in a study of cytomegalovirus exposure and HLA in healthy donors. In the PCR, 60 Vbeta and 13 Jbeta primers were used. Only in-frame clones appear in the TCRdb table, and some are missing; sequencing was by immunoSEQ multiplex PCR. The top ten clones hold over 2% of a sample with about 140,000 clones, around 70% of them seen once. The CDR3 runs 15 residues. The J segment lost 0 bases and the V segment lost 5 bases, leaving 7 bases of the junction unmatched. Germline CDR1 is SGHRS and CDR2 is YFSETQ. The study, taken as a whole, reports: A later analysis reportedly identified an Asian-associated ancestry cluster as carrying fewer N-insertions than the roughly 670-donor mean.

The receptor was isolated from a man aged 35-49 years in good health and CMV-seronegative. Source material: PBMCs. The chain joins TRBV5-1 to TRBJ1-2; 7 bases map to TRBD1. In DNA, the CDR3 is TGCGCCAGCAGTAGTTTCAGGGGGGCTAACTATGGCTACACCTTC. This sequence encodes CASSSFRGANYGYTF.